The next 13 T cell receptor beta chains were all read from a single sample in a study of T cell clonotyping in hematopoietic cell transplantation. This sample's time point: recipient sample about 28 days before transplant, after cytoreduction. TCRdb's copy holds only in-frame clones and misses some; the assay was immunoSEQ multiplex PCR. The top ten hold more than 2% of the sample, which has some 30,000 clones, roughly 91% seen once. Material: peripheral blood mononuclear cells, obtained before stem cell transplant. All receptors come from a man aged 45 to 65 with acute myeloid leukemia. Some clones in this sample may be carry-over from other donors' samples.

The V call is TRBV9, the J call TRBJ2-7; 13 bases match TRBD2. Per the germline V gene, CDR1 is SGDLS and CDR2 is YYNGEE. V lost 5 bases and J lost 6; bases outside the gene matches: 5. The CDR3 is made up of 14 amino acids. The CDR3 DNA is TGTGCCAGCAGTAGGGGACTAGCGGGACCCGAGCAGTACTTC. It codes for CASSRGLAGPEQYF.

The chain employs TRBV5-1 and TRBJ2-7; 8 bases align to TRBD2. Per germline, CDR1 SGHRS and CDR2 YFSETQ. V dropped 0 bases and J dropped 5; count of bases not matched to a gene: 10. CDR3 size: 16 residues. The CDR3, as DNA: TGCGCCAGCAGCTTGGCCAGGCCTAGCGGGCGGAACGAGCAGTACTTC. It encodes CASSLARPSGRNEQYF. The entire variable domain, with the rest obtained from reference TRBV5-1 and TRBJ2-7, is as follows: KAGVTQTPRYLIKTRGQQVTLSCSPISGHRSVSWYQQTPGQGLQFLFEYFSETQRNKGNFPGRFSGRQFSNSRSEMNVSTLELGDSALYLCASSLARPSGRNEQYFGPGTRLTVT.

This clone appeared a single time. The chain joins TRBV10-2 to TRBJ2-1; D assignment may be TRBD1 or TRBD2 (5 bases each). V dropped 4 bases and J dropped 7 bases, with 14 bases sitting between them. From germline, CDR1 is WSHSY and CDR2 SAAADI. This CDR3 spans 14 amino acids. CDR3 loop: CASSANSWGNEQFF. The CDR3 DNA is TGCGCCAGCAGTGCGAATAGTTGGGGGAATGAGCAGTTCTTC.

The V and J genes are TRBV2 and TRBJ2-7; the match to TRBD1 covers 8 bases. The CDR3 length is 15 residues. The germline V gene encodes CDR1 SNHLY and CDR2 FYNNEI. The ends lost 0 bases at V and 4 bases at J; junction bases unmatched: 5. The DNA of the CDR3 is TGTGCCAGCAGTGAAGCGCCGCAGGGGGCGTACGAGCAGTACTTC. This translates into CASSEAPQGAYEQYF.

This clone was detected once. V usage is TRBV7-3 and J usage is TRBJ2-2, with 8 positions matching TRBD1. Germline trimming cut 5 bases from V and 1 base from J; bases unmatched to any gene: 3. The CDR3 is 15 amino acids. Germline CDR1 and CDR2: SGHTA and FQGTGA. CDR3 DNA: TGTGCCAGCAGCCCCGGACAGGGGAACACCGGGGAGCTGTTTTTT. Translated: CASSPGQGNTGELFF.

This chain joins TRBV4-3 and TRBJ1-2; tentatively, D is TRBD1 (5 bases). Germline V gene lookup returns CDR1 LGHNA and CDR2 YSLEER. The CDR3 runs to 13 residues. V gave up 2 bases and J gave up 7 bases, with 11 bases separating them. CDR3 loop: CASSQQGGAGYTF. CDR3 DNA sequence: TGCGCCAGCAGCCAACAAGGAGGGGCTGGCTACACCTTC.

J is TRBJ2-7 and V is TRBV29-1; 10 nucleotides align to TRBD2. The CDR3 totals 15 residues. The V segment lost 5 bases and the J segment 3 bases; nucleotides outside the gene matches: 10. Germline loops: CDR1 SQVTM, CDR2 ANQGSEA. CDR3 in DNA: TGCAGCGTTCGCGAGGGAGTAGCGGGAGGCTACGAGCAGTACTTC. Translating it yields CSVREGVAGGYEQYF.

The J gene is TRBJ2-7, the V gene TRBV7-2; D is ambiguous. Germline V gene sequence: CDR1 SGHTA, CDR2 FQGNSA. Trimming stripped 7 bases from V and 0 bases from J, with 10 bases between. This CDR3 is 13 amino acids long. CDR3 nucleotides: TGTGCCAGCATGACTCCGAGCTCCTACGAGCAGTACTTC. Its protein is CASMTPSSYEQYF.

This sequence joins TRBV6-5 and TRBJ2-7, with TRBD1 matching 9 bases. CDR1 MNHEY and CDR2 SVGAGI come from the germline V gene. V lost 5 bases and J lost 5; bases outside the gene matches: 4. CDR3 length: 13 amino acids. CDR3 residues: CASSPGQGHEQYF. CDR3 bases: TGTGCCAGCAGTCCAGGACAGGGGCACGAGCAGTACTTC.

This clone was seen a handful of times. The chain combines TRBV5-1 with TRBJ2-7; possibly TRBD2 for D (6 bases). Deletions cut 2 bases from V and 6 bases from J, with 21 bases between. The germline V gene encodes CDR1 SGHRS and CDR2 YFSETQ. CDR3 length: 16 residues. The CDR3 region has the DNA TGCGCCAGCAGCTTAATCCCGGGACTCGGCTCGGGCGAGCAGTACTTC. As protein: CASSLIPGLGSGEQYF. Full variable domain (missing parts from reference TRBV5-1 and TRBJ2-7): KAGVTQTPRYLIKTRGQQVTLSCSPISGHRSVSWYQQTPGQGLQFLFEYFSETQRNKGNFPGRFSGRQFSNSRSEMNVSTLELGDSALYLCASSLIPGLGSGEQYFGPGTRLTVT.

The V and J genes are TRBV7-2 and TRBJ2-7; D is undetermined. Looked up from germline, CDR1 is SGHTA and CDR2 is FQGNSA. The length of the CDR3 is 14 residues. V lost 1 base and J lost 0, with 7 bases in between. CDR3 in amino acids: CASSLGVNSYEQYF. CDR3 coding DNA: TGTGCCAGCAGCTTAGGGGTAAACTCCTACGAGCAGTACTTC.

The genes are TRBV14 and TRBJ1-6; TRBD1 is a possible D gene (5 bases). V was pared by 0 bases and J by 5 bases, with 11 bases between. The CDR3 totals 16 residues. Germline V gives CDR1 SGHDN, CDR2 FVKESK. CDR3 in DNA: TGTGCCAGCAGCCAAGATTTGCCAGGGAATAATTCACCCCTCCACTTT. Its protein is CASSQDLPGNNSPLHF.

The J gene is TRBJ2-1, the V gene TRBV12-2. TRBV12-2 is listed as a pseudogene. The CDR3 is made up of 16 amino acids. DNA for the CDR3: TGTGCAAGTCGTTGCGGCCTGGGGGGCCCCTACAATGAGCAGTTCTTC. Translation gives CASRCGLGGPYNEQFF.